Listed below are T cell receptor beta chains from one sample, sequenced in a study of radiotherapy plus CTLA-4 blockade in lung cancer. Using immunoSEQ multiplex PCR, the repertoire was profiled, and TCRdb retains in-frame clones only, with some absent. The repertoire consists of about 97,000 clones, with approximately 75% occurring once and the leading ten covering 2.8%. Here the sequenced sample was peripheral blood, taken from a patient treated with radiotherapy plus ipilimumab. The origin of the receptors is a human donor with non-small cell lung cancer who had a partial response to radiotherapy plus ipilimumab. Some clones in this sample may be carry-over from other donors' samples. Both conserved end residues are part of each CDR3.

V gene: TRBV19; J gene: TRBJ1-6; CDR3 protein: CASSITPNNSPLHF
V gene: TRBV30; J gene: TRBJ1-5; CDR3 protein: CAWSVLHSNQPQHF
V gene: TRBV7-9; J gene: TRBJ1-1; CDR3 protein: CASSTGGFGEAFF
V gene: TRBV19; J gene: TRBJ2-1; CDR3 protein: CASSIMAGGPVEQFF
V gene: TRBV6-5; J gene: TRBJ1-6; CDR3 protein: CASSRGGQGSPLHF
V gene: TRBV5-8; J gene: TRBJ2-3; CDR3 protein: CASSFQGQSTDTQYF
V gene: TRBV5-1; J gene: TRBJ2-1; CDR3 protein: CASSPGDPGLAAYNEQFF
V gene: TRBV27; J gene: TRBJ1-5; CDR3 protein: CASSTRPTGAGNQPQHF
V gene: TRBV28; J gene: TRBJ2-3; CDR3 protein: CASTKTGPATDTQYF
V gene: TRBV5-1; J gene: TRBJ2-6; CDR3 protein: CASSLARTGVSGANVLTF
V gene: TRBV18; J gene: TRBJ1-5; CDR3 protein: CASSPAPGTGGDQPQHF
V gene: TRBV10-1; J gene: TRBJ2-3; CDR3 protein: CASRSPITDTQYF
V gene: TRBV5-1; J gene: TRBJ1-1; CDR3 protein: CASSLSVMNTEAFF
V gene: TRBV6-5; J gene: TRBJ1-2; CDR3 protein: CASSYDPLTYGYTF
V gene: TRBV19; J gene: TRBJ2-1; CDR3 protein: CASSIYSNNEQFF